This T cell receptor beta chain was sequenced for a study of shared clonotypes between healthy human individuals. Study details: Each donor's CD8 memory used one plate, CD8 naive two, each CD4 subset three.

Sorted subsets were amplified in replicate PCRs using around 220 ng DNA, about 30,000 T cell genomes. Sequencing was performed with immunoSEQ multiplex PCR; in TCRdb, only in-frame clones are kept and a portion is missing. The sample has some 2,100,000 clones, 90% to 95% seen once. Only CD45RO-negative cells positively selected for CCR7 counted as naive CD8 cells, so terminally differentiated effector memory CD45RA+ cells were excluded. There were only Caucasian adults among the donors, and all lived in Nashville, Tennessee. In this sample, this clone turned up once. The CDR3 has 12 residues. Germline assignment: CDR1 SEHNR and CDR2 FQNEAQ (reference sequence). Trimming shortened V by 5 bases and J by 6 bases, and 9 bases separated the two germline ends.

The sequencing input was naive CD8+ T cells from PBMCs. The receptor was derived from a man aged 18 to 30 in good health. Some clones in this sample may be carry-over from other donors' samples. The V and J genes are TRBV7-9 and TRBJ2-3, with D hard to call. CDR3 nucleotides: TGTGCCAGCAGCCCCGACCGCGATACGCAGTATTTT. It is translated as CASSPDRDTQYF.